This T cell receptor (beta chain) was captured in a study of control samples from healthy donors and cancer patients. Trimming pared 2 bases from V and 7 bases from J, leaving 21 bases between. Per the germline V gene, CDR1 is MNHEY and CDR2 is SMNVEV (reference sequence). The CDR3 totals 18 residues. TCRdb keeps only in-frame clones here, not all; method: immunoSEQ multiplex PCR. In the table there are 130,000 or so clones, 80% to 95% of which are singletons. The source material was blood. This sequence originates from a woman aged 50 to 60 in good health. The chain has TRBV27 and TRBJ1-6, with D unresolved. The CDR3 reads CASSLSQVGRRGNSPLHF. For the CDR3, the DNA is TGTGCCAGCAGTTTAAGCCAGGTAGGGCGTCGAGGGAATTCACCCCTCCACTTT.